Listed here are 24 T cell receptor beta chains from one sample, sequenced in a study of response to subunit inactivated influenza vaccine. Each CDR3 protein is one row after TCRdb ran MiXCR on the RT-PCR reads. The table records around 320,000 distinct CDR3 sequences, about 20% of them present only once. The source was PBMCs from blood, collected 21 months after vaccination. The receptors originated from a man in his fifties or sixties who received an inactivated influenza vaccine.

V usage is TRBV20-1 and J usage is TRBJ2-7, with D possibly matching TRBD1 (5 bases). CDR1 DFQATT and CDR2 SNEGSKA come from the germline V gene (reference sequence). The CDR3 consists of 14 residues. Trimming stripped 1 base from V and 4 bases from J, with 14 bases between. Here the CDR3 DNA reads TGCAGTGCTAGAGGGCCGGTCAGGGCGTACGAGCAGTACTTC. This encodes CSARGPVRAYEQYF.

The chain links TRBV3-1 to TRBJ2-5; 7 bases line up with TRBD2. CDR3 length: 15 residues. Germline V gives CDR1 LGHDT, CDR2 YNNKEL (reference sequence). V dropped 1 base and J dropped 5; count of bases not matched to a gene: 7. The CDR3 spells CASSQGNGLEETQYF. In nucleotides, the CDR3 is TGTGCCAGCAGCCAAGGGAATGGACTAGAGGAGACCCAGTACTTC.

This clonotype was detected a few times. This chain joins TRBV20-1 and TRBJ2-7; D remains unclear. The germline V gene has CDR1 DFQATT and CDR2 SNEGSKA (reference sequence). With 0 bases removed from V and 3 bases from J, the gap between germline ends came to 6 bases. The CDR3 has 12 residues. DNA of the CDR3: TGCAGTGCTAGAGATAACGGCTACGAGCAGTACTTC. Translating gives CSARDNGYEQYF.

J is TRBJ1-2 and V is TRBV27; the D gene is possibly TRBD1 (5 bases). Germline V CDR1 and CDR2: MNHEY, SMNVEV (reference sequence). The CDR3 is made up of 12 amino acids. Between the trimmed V and J ends, which lost 4 bases and 7 bases, there was a span of 10 bases. CDR3 in DNA: TGTGCCAGCAGTTCCGGGACCGCTGGCTACACCTTC. As protein: CASSSGTAGYTF.

Worth noting for this clonotype: Because it lacks the conserved phenylalanine or tryptophan at the end, this CDR3 is likely a read error. The rearrangement uses TRBV29-1 and TRBJ2-3; D gene uncertain. This CDR3 contains 12 residues. From germline, CDR1 is SQVTM and CDR2 ANQGSEA. V was trimmed by 3 bases and J by 4 bases, leaving 8 bases between them. CDR3 in amino acids: CSVDRQADTQYL. In DNA, the CDR3 is TGCAGCGTTGATAGGCAGGCAGATACGCAGTATTTA.

This clonotype has just a few counts. The chain uses TRBV7-9 and TRBJ2-1, with 8 positions matching TRBD1. The CDR3 covers 16 residues. Germline trimming cut 4 bases from V and 2 bases from J; bases unmatched to any gene: 7. From germline, CDR1 is SEHNR and CDR2 FQNEAQ (reference sequence). The CDR3 nucleotides read TGTGCCAGCAGCTCACTACAGGGGGGTACCTACAATGAGCAGTTCTTC. Translation gives CASSSLQGGTYNEQFF.

This clonotype was seen a few times. This chain's CDR3 is CASSQGGARMNTEAFF. The CDR3 DNA reads TGCGCCAGCAGCCAAGGGGGGGCGAGGATGAACACTGAAGCTTTCTTT. V is TRBV4-1 and J is TRBJ1-1, with a tentative D call TRBD1 (6 bases). Germline V gene data show CDR1 as MGHRA and CDR2 as YSYEKL. This CDR3 comprises 16 residues. V was pared by 1 base and J by 0 bases, with 12 bases between.

This clonotype came up a few times. The V call is TRBV12-3 or TRBV12-4, the J call TRBJ1-3, with D hard to call. Trimming removed 5 bases from V and 3 bases from J, with 20 bases in between. The CDR3 loop spans 17 amino acids. CDR3 in amino acids: CASSPRTGILVGNTIYF. The CDR3 DNA sequence: TGTGCCAGCAGTCCTCGGACCGGCATACTCGTTGGAAACACCATATATTTT.

This clonotype came up once. This chain links TRBV27 with TRBJ2-1; unclear D gene. V lost 1 base and J lost 6, with 13 bases in between. CDR3 length equals 15 residues. In germline, CDR1 is MNHEY, CDR2 SMNVEV (reference sequence). The CDR3 DNA reads as TGTGCCAGCAGTTTATATCCTGGCTCATTCAATGAGCAGTTCTTC. Its translation: CASSLYPGSFNEQFF.

This chain connects TRBV27 to TRBJ2-2; D is possibly TRBD2 (5 bases). CDR3 length: 14 amino acids. Looked up from germline, CDR1 is MNHEY and CDR2 is SMNVEV (reference sequence). Trimming took 7 bases from V and 5 from J, leaving 14 bases between them. The CDR3 sequence: CASNRDPWTGELFF. The CDR3 coding sequence is TGTGCCAGCAACCGGGATCCTTGGACCGGGGAGCTGTTTTTT.

This clonotype was counted a few times. The V gene is TRBV4-2, the J gene TRBJ2-2; 9 positions agree with TRBD2. Per the germline V gene, CDR1 is LGHNA and CDR2 is YNFKEQ. Germline trimming cut 0 bases from V and 7 bases from J; bases unmatched to any gene: 12. The CDR3 has 18 amino acids. CDR3 protein: CASSQDGSGRRRVGELFF. The CDR3, as DNA: TGTGCCAGCAGCCAAGACGGAAGCGGGAGGCGTCGCGTCGGGGAGCTGTTTTTT.

The chain uses TRBV4-3 and TRBJ2-1, with TRBD2 matching 12 bases. This CDR3 is 20 amino acids long. Losses at the gene ends were 0 bases for V and 1 base for J; bases not matched to a gene: 10. CDR1 LGHNA and CDR2 YSLEER come from the germline V gene. CDR3 sequence reads: CASSQEGPSGRAGSYNEQFF. CDR3 in DNA: TGCGCCAGCAGCCAAGAAGGTCCTAGCGGGAGGGCCGGGTCCTACAATGAGCAGTTCTTC.

In this sample, this clonotype turned up once. The chain combines TRBV6-1 with TRBJ1-4, with no clear D. The CDR3 covers 18 residues. Germline V gives CDR1 MNHNS, CDR2 SASEGT. Between the trimmed V and J ends, which lost 0 bases and 14 bases, there was a span of 28 bases. The CDR3 sequence: CASSEAGWRAETTLGLFF. The DNA of the CDR3 is TGTGCCAGCAGTGAAGCGGGCTGGAGGGCCGAGACTACACTGGGGCTGTTTTTT.

This chain uses TRBV29-1 with TRBJ1-2; perhaps TRBD1 as D (6 bases). The germline V and J ends were trimmed by 2 bases and 4 bases, with 14 bases remaining between them. The CDR3 length is 14 residues. Germline CDR1 is SQVTM and CDR2 is ANQGSEA. In DNA form, the CDR3 reads TGCAGCGTTGAACCGGCAGGGGAGGGCTATGGCTACACCTTC. Its translation: CSVEPAGEGYGYTF.

The CDR3 loop reads CASSQRAGDYGYTF. The CDR3 region has the DNA TGTGCCAGCAGCCAAAGGGCAGGGGACTATGGCTACACCTTC. The chain carries TRBV3-1 and TRBJ1-2; possible D gene TRBD1, 6 bases. The V end lost 2 bases, the J end lost 3 bases, and 10 bases lay between the germline ends. This CDR3 has 14 amino acids. Germline assignment: CDR1 LGHDT and CDR2 YNNKEL (reference sequence).

There are many counts of this clonotype. The chain has TRBV5-1 and TRBJ1-3; D is undetermined. The V gene's germline CDR1 is SGHRS and CDR2 YFSETQ. Trimming pared 0 bases from V and 4 bases from J, leaving 11 bases between. This CDR3 is 15 amino acids long. This CDR3 is CASSLDRLQGNTIYF. Written as DNA, the CDR3 is TGCGCCAGCAGCTTGGACCGACTCCAGGGAAACACCATATATTTT. Full variable domain (missing parts from reference TRBV5-1 and TRBJ1-3): KAGVTQTPRYLIKTRGQQVTLSCSPISGHRSVSWYQQTPGQGLQFLFEYFSETQRNKGNFPGRFSGRQFSNSRSEMNVSTLELGDSALYLCASSLDRLQGNTIYFGEGSWLTVV.

The CDR3 nucleotides are TGCGCCAGCAGCAGAGCCGGGACAGGGGAAGAGACCCAGTACTTC. Its protein product is CASSRAGTGEETQYF. V usage is TRBV5-1 and J usage is TRBJ2-5; 10 nucleotides agree with TRBD1. Germline V gene lookup returns CDR1 SGHRS and CDR2 YFSETQ. J lost 3 bases, V lost 4 bases, and 6 bases had no gene match. The CDR3 is 15 residues long.

This clonotype has more than one count but fewer than ten. The chain couples TRBV10-3 to TRBJ1-4; possibly TRBD1 for D (5 bases). Germline CDR1 ENHRY, CDR2 SYGVKD. The CDR3 covers 20 residues. V dropped 2 bases and J dropped 8 bases, with 30 bases sitting between them. The CDR3 protein is CAISELQTPWEGPGREKLFF. CDR3 bases: TGTGCCATCAGTGAGCTGCAAACCCCCTGGGAGGGTCCGGGGCGAGAAAAACTGTTTTTT.

Details on this clonotype: Its ends do not fully match the called genes, so a read error is possible. V is TRBV12-3 or TRBV12-4 and J is TRBJ2-1, with D tentatively TRBD1 (5 bases). The CDR3 loop spans 13 amino acids. The CDR3 coding sequence is TGTGCCAGCAGCTGGACACCCTACAATGAGCAGTTATTC. It codes for CASSWTPYNEQLF.

The rearrangement uses TRBV7-2 and TRBJ2-1, with D maybe TRBD2 (6 bases). The CDR3 runs to 16 residues. V lost 5 bases, J lost 4 bases, and 18 bases lay in between. Germline values: CDR1 SGHTA, CDR2 FQGNSA. This chain's CDR3 is CASSPRGTSGYNEQFF. The CDR3 DNA is TGTGCCAGCAGCCCACGCGGGACTTCGGGATACAATGAGCAGTTCTTC.

The chain joins TRBV20-1 to TRBJ2-7, with D unresolved. The germline gives CDR1 DFQATT, CDR2 SNEGSKA (reference sequence). The V end lost 4 bases, the J end lost 8 bases, and 6 bases lay between the germline ends. This CDR3 spans 9 amino acids. The CDR3 is CSATKKQYF. The CDR3 bases are TGCAGTGCTACCAAAAAGCAGTACTTC.

The rearrangement joins TRBV10-2 to TRBJ2-1; D not resolved. The germline V gene has CDR1 WSHSY and CDR2 SAAADI. Trimming took off 2 bases at V and 8 bases at J, with 10 bases between the two ends. The CDR3 contains 13 residues. The CDR3 coding sequence is TGCGCCAGCAGTGAGAAGGGAATGGATGAGCAGTTCTTC. Translating gives CASSEKGMDEQFF.

This sequence joins TRBV27 and TRBJ1-2; TRBD1 matches at 9 bases. CDR1 is MNHEY and CDR2 is SMNVEV in the germline V gene (reference sequence). This CDR3 has 17 amino acids. V trimming: 2 bases; J trimming: 5 bases; junction bases outside the gene matches: 12. CDR3 sequence (DNA): TGTGCCAGCAGTTTAGGGACAGGGAAGTCCCCGACGTATGGCTACACCTTC. This sequence encodes CASSLGTGKSPTYGYTF.

This rearrangement joins TRBV19 to TRBJ1-5; D gene ambiguous. The length of the CDR3 is 13 residues. V lost 3 bases and J lost 5, with 8 bases in between. Looked up from germline, CDR1 is LNHDA and CDR2 is SQIVND (reference sequence). CDR3 DNA sequence: TGTGCCAGTAGTATGCGGCCTGATCAGCCCCAGCATTTT. This encodes CASSMRPDQPQHF.